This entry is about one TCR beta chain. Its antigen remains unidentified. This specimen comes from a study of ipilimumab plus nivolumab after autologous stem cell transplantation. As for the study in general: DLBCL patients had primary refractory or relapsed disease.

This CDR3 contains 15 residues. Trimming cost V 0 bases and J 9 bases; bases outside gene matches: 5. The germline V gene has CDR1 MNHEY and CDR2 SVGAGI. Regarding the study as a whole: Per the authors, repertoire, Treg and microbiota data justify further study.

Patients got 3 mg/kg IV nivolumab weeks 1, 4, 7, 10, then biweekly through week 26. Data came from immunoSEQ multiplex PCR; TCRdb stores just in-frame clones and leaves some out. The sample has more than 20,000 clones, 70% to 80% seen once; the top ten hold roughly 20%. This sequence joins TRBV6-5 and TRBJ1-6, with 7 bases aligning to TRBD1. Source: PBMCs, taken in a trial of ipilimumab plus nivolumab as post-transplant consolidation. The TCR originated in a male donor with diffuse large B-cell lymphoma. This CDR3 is CASSYSPGGVSPLHF. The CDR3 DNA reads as TGTGCCAGCAGTTACTCCCCAGGGGGGGTTTCACCCCTCCACTTT.